Shown below are 27 T cell receptor beta chains from a single sample sequenced in a study of beta chain features in type 1 diabetes. General study results and limits: Shortening of TCRB CDR3s, moderate but significant, appeared in all four CD4+ subsets of Type 1 diabetes patients.

The study reverse transcribed the entire isolated RNA, so it sequenced expressed TCRB transcripts. Sequencing used immunoSEQ multiplex PCR; TCRdb keeps in-frame clones, though not all of them. The table records hundreds of thousands of clones, 10% to 15% of them present only once. No antigens are known for them. Sequencing was performed on naive CD4+ T cells from blood. The receptor source for this set is a man younger than 30 with type 1 diabetes.

The J gene is TRBJ2-7, the V gene TRBV29-1; 8 bases fit TRBD1. The CDR3 sequence is 15 residues long. The germline V gene has CDR1 SQVTM and CDR2 ANQGSEA. J was trimmed by 2 bases and V by 4 bases; bases with no gene match: 10. CDR3 sequence: CSVVIGLDRAYEQYF. The DNA for the CDR3 is TGCAGCGTTGTGATAGGGCTGGACAGGGCCTACGAGCAGTACTTC.

This clone has just a few counts. The V call is TRBV29-1, the J call TRBJ1-6; TRBD1 aligns across 7 bases. This CDR3 contains 15 residues. V shed 6 bases and J 8 bases; nucleotides not matched to a gene: 13. Germline CDR1 and CDR2: SQVTM and ANQGSEA. This chain's CDR3 is CSVATGTTGDSPLHF. The CDR3 DNA sequence: TGCAGCGTGGCGACAGGCACCACAGGGGATTCACCCCTCCACTTT.

The sample holds a few counts of this clone. The V gene is TRBV4-1, the J gene TRBJ2-7; D is unclear. The CDR3 totals 15 residues. Looked up from germline, CDR1 is MGHRA and CDR2 is YSYEKL. Deletions cut 0 bases from V and 2 bases from J, with 11 bases between. The CDR3 here is CASSQDQPSTYEQYF. CDR3 bases: TGCGCCAGCAGCCAAGATCAACCTTCGACCTACGAGCAGTACTTC.

This clone was counted a few times. The CDR3 region has the DNA TGTGCCTGGACAGGGGCCGACGGCTACACCTTC. Translated: CAWTGADGYTF. The rearrangement uses TRBV30 and TRBJ1-2; possible D gene TRBD1, 6 bases. The V gene lost 4 bases and the J gene lost 8 bases, with 11 bases spanning the gap. CDR3 size: 11 residues. Germline CDR1 is GTSNPN and CDR2 is SVGIG (reference sequence).

The V gene is TRBV2, the J gene TRBJ1-2; D is possibly TRBD1 (6 bases). The CDR3 length is 13 residues. Per the germline V gene, CDR1 is SNHLY and CDR2 is FYNNEI. V was clipped by 0 bases and J by 8 bases, with 10 bases between them. The DNA of the CDR3 is TGTGCCAGCAGTGAAGCGAAAACAGGGGGCTACACCTTC. This sequence encodes CASSEAKTGGYTF.

Of note for this clone: The same CDR3 can be traced to other DNA sequences in this sample. The chain couples TRBV9 to TRBJ1-1, with D unclear. Germline V gene lookup returns CDR1 SGDLS and CDR2 YYNGEE. The CDR3 is 13 amino acids. V lost 0 bases to trimming and J lost 3 bases, with 6 bases between them. The CDR3 is CASSVDGDTEAFF. The CDR3 DNA reads TGTGCCAGCAGCGTAGACGGGGACACTGAAGCTTTCTTT.

The chain employs TRBV10-3 and TRBJ2-3, with no clear D. Per the germline V gene, CDR1 is ENHRY and CDR2 is SYGVKD. V lost 6 bases, J lost 0 bases, and 19 bases lay in between. The length of the CDR3 is 17 residues. CDR3 DNA: TGTGCCATCAGCGACACCTTATCACCGGGCAGCACAGATACGCAGTATTTT. Protein sequence: CAISDTLSPGSTDTQYF.

In its sample, this clone was seen a few times. The chain employs TRBV9 and TRBJ1-4; D is perhaps TRBD1 (5 bases). CDR3 length: 14 amino acids. Trimming removed 3 bases at V and 8 bases at J, with 14 bases between. Germline-derived CDR1 and CDR2 are SGDLS and YYNGEE. CDR3 coding DNA: TGTGCCAGCAGCGGGGACCCGATGGGGGAAAAACTGTTTTTT. As protein: CASSGDPMGEKLFF.

In this sample, this clone turned up a few times. This CDR3 is also generated by other DNA sequences in the sample. The chain recombines TRBV7-3 with TRBJ2-1; TRBD1 is a possible D gene (5 bases). The CDR3 sequence is 15 residues long. Germline-derived CDR1 and CDR2 are SGHTA and FQGTGA. V lost 4 bases and J lost 0, with 10 bases in between. The CDR3 protein is CASSSDSSSYNEQFF. The DNA of the CDR3 is TGTGCCAGCAGCTCCGACAGTAGCTCCTACAATGAGCAGTTCTTC.

The J gene is TRBJ1-5, the V gene TRBV28, with D unresolved. Trimming pared 8 bases from V and 7 bases from J, leaving 9 bases between. This CDR3 contains 11 residues. Germline V CDR1 and CDR2: MDHEN, SYDVKM. CDR3 loop: CASGRKQPQHF. DNA for the CDR3: TGTGCCAGCGGTAGGAAGCAGCCCCAGCATTTT.

Comment on this clone: Different DNA sequences within this sample yield the same CDR3. J is TRBJ1-1 and V is TRBV6-6; maybe TRBD1 (5 bases). V lost 2 bases and J lost 1, with 5 bases in between. This CDR3 region has 13 residues. Per germline, CDR1 MNHNY and CDR2 SVGAGI (reference sequence). The CDR3 loop is CASSYGQNTEAFF. The CDR3 coding sequence is TGTGCCAGCAGTTACGGACAGAACACTGAAGCTTTCTTT.

V and J are TRBV10-3 and TRBJ2-3, with 7 bases fitting TRBD1. The germline V gene encodes CDR1 ENHRY and CDR2 SYGVKD. Trimming removed 5 bases from V and 2 bases from J; junction bases left unmatched: 4. The CDR3 covers 14 residues. CDR3 sequence: CAISTEGATDTQYF. CDR3 bases: TGTGCCATCAGTACAGAGGGGGCCACAGATACGCAGTATTTT.

V is TRBV30 and J is TRBJ2-2; D might be TRBD2 (6 bases). The CDR3 contains 15 residues. The germline V gene encodes CDR1 GTSNPN and CDR2 SVGIG (reference sequence). Trimming pared 8 bases from V and 2 bases from J, leaving 18 bases between. CDR3 coding DNA: TGTGCCAGGTCGGAGGGACCGATAAACACCGGGGAGCTGTTTTTT. Amino acid sequence: CARSEGPINTGELFF.

This clone was detected a few times. This chain uses TRBV5-1 with TRBJ1-6, with D maybe TRBD1 (6 bases). Between the trimmed V and J ends, which lost 3 bases and 10 bases, there was a span of 11 bases. Germline V gives CDR1 SGHRS, CDR2 YFSETQ. The CDR3 runs 13 residues. Written as DNA, the CDR3 is TGCGCCAGCAGCTGGGGGCCGGGGTCACCCCTCCACTTT. Amino acids: CASSWGPGSPLHF.

This clone has just a few counts. The genes are TRBV18 and TRBJ2-5; D gene unclear. CDR3 length equals 13 residues. V lost 6 bases to trimming and J lost 4 bases, with 12 bases between them. Germline V CDR1 and CDR2: KGHSH, LQKENI. CDR3 bases: TGTGCCAGCTCGCTATCAATTCCAGAGACCCAGTACTTC. Its protein product is CASSLSIPETQYF.

This clone was counted between two and nine times. CDR3 region: CASSPPRGGIAANEQFF. Here the CDR3 DNA reads TGCGCCAGCAGCCCCCCGAGGGGGGGGATAGCTGCCAATGAGCAGTTCTTC. The rearrangement links TRBV4-1 to TRBJ2-1, with a weak D call TRBD2 (7 bases). This CDR3 has 17 residues. Trimming stripped 4 bases from V and 6 bases from J, with 22 bases between. Germline lookup yields CDR1 MGHRA and CDR2 YSYEKL.

Worth noting for this clone: The sample contains more than one DNA sequence encoding this CDR3. The gene calls are TRBV29-1 and TRBJ1-1, with unresolved D. Germline lookup yields CDR1 SQVTM and CDR2 ANQGSEA. This CDR3 has 10 amino acids. Trimming pared 4 bases from V and 11 bases from J, leaving 11 bases between. The CDR3: CSVVSTEAFF. CDR3 nucleotides: TGCAGCGTTGTGTCCACCGAGGCTTTCTTT.

This clone came up a few times. The J gene is TRBJ1-4, the V gene TRBV2, with no clear D. The V gene lost 6 bases and the J gene lost 8 bases, with 16 bases spanning the gap. The CDR3 is 14 residues long. In germline, CDR1 is SNHLY, CDR2 FYNNEI. CDR3 nucleotide sequence: TGTGCCAGCAGCGGAATATCGGTAGCGGAAAAACTGTTTTTT. Translation gives CASSGISVAEKLFF.

The chain combines TRBV6-1 with TRBJ1-5; D remains ambiguous. Germline assignment: CDR1 MNHNS and CDR2 SASEGT. The CDR3 consists of 15 residues. The germline V and J ends were trimmed by 4 bases and 4 bases, with 14 bases remaining between them. CDR3 coding DNA: TGTGCCAGCAGTGGAGAATTAGGGATAAATCAGCCCCAGCATTTT. Protein product: CASSGELGINQPQHF.

This clone was seen a few times. Its ends do not fully match the called genes, so a read error is possible. The CDR3 region has the DNA TGTGCTAGCAGCTTATCGGGGGGAGACAATGAGCAGTTCTTC. Translation gives CASSLSGGDNEQFF. V gene TRBV7-7 combines with J gene TRBJ2-1; TRBD2 matches 7 bases. The CDR3 sequence is 14 residues long. Per the germline V gene, CDR1 is SSHAT and CDR2 is FNYEAQ (reference sequence).

The chain has TRBV28 and TRBJ2-7; D is unclear. This CDR3 is 15 amino acids long. Between the trimmed V and J ends, which lost 2 bases and 0 bases, there was a span of 11 bases. The germline gives CDR1 MDHEN, CDR2 SYDVKM. CDR3 in DNA: TGTGCCAGCAGTTTAGGGTATTCGAGCTCCTACGAGCAGTACTTC. Translation gives CASSLGYSSSYEQYF.

This clone was counted between two and nine times. This chain links TRBV29-1 with TRBJ1-4; 10 bases align to TRBD1. Germline V CDR1 and CDR2: SQVTM, ANQGSEA. This CDR3 is 14 amino acids long. Trimming cost V 4 bases and J 10 bases; bases outside gene matches: 9. The CDR3 DNA reads TGCAGCGTTGCCCCGGGACAGGGGATGGCAAAACTGTTTTTT. Encoded protein: CSVAPGQGMAKLFF.

The chain uses TRBV29-1 and TRBJ1-5, with 8 nucleotides matching TRBD1. The ends lost 6 bases at V and 7 bases at J; junction bases unmatched: 8. This CDR3 is built from 13 residues. CDR1 is SQVTM, CDR2 ANQGSEA, per germline. The CDR3 here is CSVVQGDEQPQHF. As DNA, the CDR3 is TGCAGCGTAGTACAGGGGGACGAACAGCCCCAGCATTTT.

This clone was detected a few times. V gene TRBV29-1 combines with J gene TRBJ1-5; TRBD1 matches at 8 bases. The CDR3 totals 12 residues. The V and J ends lost 5 bases and 9 bases, in that order; junction bases with no gene match: 6. Looked up from germline, CDR1 is SQVTM and CDR2 is ANQGSEA. CDR3 DNA: TGCAGCGTTTGGACAGGGAACGGGCCCCAGCATTTT. It encodes CSVWTGNGPQHF.

This clone turned up a few times. This chain joins TRBV27 and TRBJ1-1; 7 nucleotides align to TRBD1. V lost 4 bases to trimming and J lost 1 base; unmatched junction nucleotides: 12. The CDR3 spans 17 residues. The V gene's germline CDR1 is MNHEY and CDR2 SMNVEV (reference sequence). The CDR3 DNA reads TGTGCCAGCAGTTCGCCGATCGCCGGGACAGCGAACACTGAAGCTTTCTTT. Amino acid sequence: CASSSPIAGTANTEAFF.

The chain joins TRBV29-1 to TRBJ1-2; TRBD1 might be the D (6 bases). This CDR3 has 12 residues. V was pared by 7 bases and J by 4 bases, with 13 bases between. The V gene's germline CDR1 is SQVTM and CDR2 ANQGSEA. CDR3 in amino acids: CSAQQGSYGYTF. The CDR3 coding sequence is TGCAGCGCACAACAGGGTAGCTATGGCTACACCTTC.

V is TRBV5-1 and J is TRBJ2-6; D is unclear. The germline CDR1 and CDR2 sequences are SGHRS and YFSETQ. CDR3 length: 14 amino acids. V lost 4 bases to trimming and J lost 8 bases, with 13 bases between them. The CDR3 region is CASSALDSTNVLTF. For the CDR3, the DNA is TGCGCCAGCAGCGCATTGGATTCGACCAACGTCCTGACTTTC.